This TCR beta chain came from a study of cytomegalovirus exposure and HLA in healthy donors. Study observations and caveats: There were several of the most significant clusters that appeared linked to common viral pathogens in a later analysis. Immune exposure was documented only through CMV serostatus. In a later analysis, specific HLA alleles were associated with more than 15,000 TCR beta sequences at a 0.05 false discovery rate. Presence/absence analyses supposed approximately even sequencing depth among donors.

PCR used 60 Vbeta primers and 13 Jbeta primers. The table came from immunoSEQ multiplex PCR; TCRdb's copy has only in-frame clones and leaves some out. The sample lists under 150,000 clones, approximately 85% occurring once. About this clone: What it binds is unknown.

This CDR3 is built from 13 residues. The V gene lost 4 bases and the J gene lost 4 bases, with 10 bases spanning the gap. Looked up from germline, CDR1 is KGHSH and CDR2 is LQKENI. The chain recombines TRBV18 with TRBJ1-1; D uncertain. The sample comprised PBMCs. The source is a boy younger than 18 in good health and CMV-seronegative. The DNA for the CDR3 is TGTGCCAGCTCACGGCCACCCAGCACTGAAGCTTTCTTT. It translates to CASSRPPSTEAFF.